The clone carrying this T cell receptor (beta chain) has just a few counts. The data were taken from a study of T cell repertoires in cytomegalovirus infection. Looking at the study overall: It can be stated that public TCR beta signatures indicated CMV infection as well as a matching HLA type.

TCRdb recomputed calls from the reads with MiXCR, one row per CDR3 protein. This sample has nearly 550,000 distinct CDR3 sequences, with 15% to 20% found just once. Germline values: CDR1 MNHEY, CDR2 SMNVEV (reference sequence). The CDR3 sequence is 16 residues long. Trimming removed 6 bases from V and 6 bases from J; junction bases left unmatched: 14. This chain links TRBV27 with TRBJ1-5, with TRBD1 matching 7 bases. The sequence was collected from a human donor in good health (CMV status not recorded). Some clones in this sample may be carry-over from other donors' samples. The material sequenced was CD8+ T cells from PBMCs. The CDR3 sequence is CASSPPAHRGGQPQHF. Here the CDR3 DNA reads TGTGCCAGCAGCCCCCCGGCCCACAGGGGCGGTCAGCCCCAGCATTTT.